Listed below are T cell receptor beta chains from one sample, sequenced in a study of blood T cells in healthy people across ages. A single record per CDR3 protein comes from TCRdb applying MiXCR to the 5' RACE reads. In the table there are around 1.5 million distinct CDR3 sequences, roughly a third of which are singletons. Source material: blood. The receptors derive from a woman aged 25-40 years in good health. Both conserved end residues are part of each CDR3. A D gene is named only where the DNA matches it firmly. Rows give clone size only sometimes, using once, few, many, or a class for an expanded clone.

few,TRBV6-6,NA,TRBJ1-1,TGTGCCAGCAGTTATCTAGGAGCGGACACTGAAGCTTTCTTT,CASSYLGADTEAFF
NA,TRBV6-1,TRBD1,TRBJ1-5,TGTGCCAGCAGTGTATCCGGGACAGGCAATCAGCCCCAGCATTTT,CASSVSGTGNQPQHF
NA,TRBV6-5,TRBD2,TRBJ2-5,TGTGCCAGCAGTTCTCTAGCGGGGGGGCTCTCTGAGACCCAGTACTTC,CASSSLAGGLSETQYF
NA,TRBV29-1,TRBD2,TRBJ2-3,TGCAGCGTTCCGAAGCGGGATGGAACAGATACGCAGTATTTT,CSVPKRDGTDTQYF
NA,TRBV29-1,TRBD2,TRBJ2-7,TGCAGCGTTGGGGAGGGGATCAACGAGCAGTACTTC,CSVGEGINEQYF
few,TRBV20-1,NA,TRBJ2-1,TGCAGTGCCCTCCCGCCACCGTACAATGAGCAGTTCTTC,CSALPPPYNEQFF
few,TRBV5-1,TRBD1,TRBJ2-7,TGCGCCAGCAGCACGACAGGGTCGGCCTACGAGCAGTACTTC,CASSTTGSAYEQYF
few,TRBV28,TRBD2,TRBJ2-3,TGTGCCAGCAGTTTATATATAGCGGGGGGGCAAAAAGATACGCAGTATTTT,CASSLYIAGGQKDTQYF
many,TRBV3-1,TRBD1,TRBJ2-3,TGTGCCAGCAGCCAAGAGACAGGGTTGGCAGATACGCAGTATTTT,CASSQETGLADTQYF
NA,TRBV30,NA,TRBJ2-7,TGTGCCTGGAGGGTTTCCTACGAGCAGTACTTC,CAWRVSYEQYF
NA,TRBV6-1,TRBD1,TRBJ2-4,TGTGCCAGCAGAAGACAGGGGGTCACTTCATCCAAAAACATTCAGTACTTC,CASRRQGVTSSKNIQYF
NA,TRBV27,TRBD1,TRBJ2-3,TGTGCCAGCAGTTTATGGGACAGGGATACGCAGTATTTT,CASSLWDRDTQYF
few,TRBV7-9,NA,TRBJ1-2,TGTGCCAGCAGCCCCCTCCCAACGAGGACAGTTCGACCTAACTATGGCTACACCTTC,CASSPLPTRTVRPNYGYTF
many,TRBV5-1,NA,TRBJ1-2,TGCGCCAGCAGCTTGGAGAACTATGGCTACACCTTC,CASSLENYGYTF
few,TRBV4-2,NA,TRBJ2-3,TGTGCCAGCAGCCCTCCCGGCGCGGGGGCCGGGACAGATACGCAGTATTTT,CASSPPGAGAGTDTQYF
NA,TRBV20-1,NA,TRBJ2-3,TGCAGTGCCGGACTCCCGAGCACAGATACGCAGTATTTT,CSAGLPSTDTQYF
NA,TRBV12-3/TRBV12-4,TRBD1,TRBJ2-3,TGTGCCAGCAGTCCGAAATTGGACAGGGTGCTAGGAGATACGCAGTATTTT,CASSPKLDRVLGDTQYF
few,TRBV7-3,TRBD1,TRBJ1-1,TGTGCCAGCAGCTTAGAGGACAGGGGAAAGCACACTGAAGCTTTCTTT,CASSLEDRGKHTEAFF
few,TRBV24-1,NA,TRBJ1-2,TGTGCCACCAGTGATGACGGGGTCGTCGGCTACACCTTC,CATSDDGVVGYTF
once,TRBV20-1,NA,TRBJ1-2,TGCAGTGCTAGGGTTGCGGGAGAGTATGGCTACACCTTC,CSARVAGEYGYTF
NA,TRBV4-1,NA,TRBJ1-1,TGCGCCAGCAGCCAAGCCCAGGGAATCACTGAAGCTTTCTTT,CASSQAQGITEAFF
NA,TRBV7-9,NA,TRBJ1-2,TGTGCCAGCGGCCAGGGGATTACCTATGGCTACACCTTC,CASGQGITYGYTF
NA,TRBV4-1,NA,TRBJ2-1,TGCGCCAGCAGCCATATAGCGTATTCCTACAATGAGCAGTTCTTC,CASSHIAYSYNEQFF
NA,TRBV10-3,TRBD1,TRBJ1-2,TGTGCCATCAGTGAGGAGAGGGGGCTAGGTGGCTACACCTTC,CAISEERGLGGYTF
NA,TRBV9,NA,TRBJ2-2,TGTGCCAGCAGCGTATCAGGCAAGAACACCGGGGAGCTGTTTTTT,CASSVSGKNTGELFF
few,TRBV15,TRBD1,TRBJ1-2,TGTGCCACCAGCAGAGATGAGACAGGGATCTATGGCTACACCTTC,CATSRDETGIYGYTF
NA,TRBV18,NA,TRBJ2-7,TGTGCCAGCTCAGAAGAAACCGGAGGATTCTACGAGCAGTACTTC,CASSEETGGFYEQYF
NA,TRBV11-2,NA,TRBJ2-3,TGTGCCAGCAGCCCTCGACTGGAAAGCACAGATACGCAGTATTTT,CASSPRLESTDTQYF
NA,TRBV12-3/TRBV12-4,NA,TRBJ1-5,TGTGCCAGCAGCCAACAGACGGGACTGCCCAATCAGCCCCAGCATTTT,CASSQQTGLPNQPQHF
NA,TRBV13,NA,TRBJ2-1,TGTACCAGCAGCTTAGAGACACCAAAGGAGCAGTTCTTC,CTSSLETPKEQFF
few,TRBV11-1,NA,TRBJ2-6,TGTGCCAGCAGCATCCATAGCTCTGGGGCCAACGTCCTGACTTTC,CASSIHSSGANVLTF
NA,TRBV12-5,NA,TRBJ1-2,TGTGCTAGTGCCCCGGCGGGGGGCGGCTATGGCTACACCTTC,CASAPAGGGYGYTF
NA,TRBV5-1,TRBD1,TRBJ2-7,TGCGCCAGCAGATTCGGGACAGGGTTGCTCGAGCAGTACTTC,CASRFGTGLLEQYF
NA,TRBV3-1,NA,TRBJ2-1,TGTGCCAGCAGCCGGTTAACGAATGAGCAGTTCTTC,CASSRLTNEQFF
few,TRBV3-1,TRBD2,TRBJ2-1,TGTGCCAGCAGCCCTGGGACTAGCCCCCGGCCAACCAATGAGCAGTTCTTC,CASSPGTSPRPTNEQFF
NA,TRBV6-8,TRBD1,TRBJ2-5,TGTGCCAGCAGTAAGGACAGGGGGTATGAGACCCAGTACTTC,CASSKDRGYETQYF
few,TRBV29-1,TRBD1,TRBJ2-4,TGCAGCGTGGGGGACAGGGTGTCCAAAAACATTCAGTACTTC,CSVGDRVSKNIQYF